The sequence of this T cell receptor beta chain was determined in a study of T cell repertoires in cytomegalovirus infection. Study background: TCR beta signatures that were public indicated CMV infection and matching HLA type.

V gave up 6 bases and J gave up 6 bases; unmatched junction bases: 10. The CDR3 covers 16 residues. This clonotype was seen a handful of times. One entry per CDR3 protein, called by TCRdb with MiXCR from the reads. The sample consists of nearly 650,000 distinct CDR3 sequences, approximately 25% of them appearing once. The TCR sequence derives from a human donor in good health (CMV status not recorded). Some clones in this sample may be carry-over from other donors' samples. The chain uses TRBV12-3 or TRBV12-4 and TRBJ2-1; 11 bases line up with TRBD2. The sample consisted of CD8+ T cells from PBMCs. The CDR3 DNA follows: TGTGCCAGCAGCCATGACCTAGCGGGGGGCCCCAATGAGCAGTTCTTC. It specifies CASSHDLAGGPNEQFF.